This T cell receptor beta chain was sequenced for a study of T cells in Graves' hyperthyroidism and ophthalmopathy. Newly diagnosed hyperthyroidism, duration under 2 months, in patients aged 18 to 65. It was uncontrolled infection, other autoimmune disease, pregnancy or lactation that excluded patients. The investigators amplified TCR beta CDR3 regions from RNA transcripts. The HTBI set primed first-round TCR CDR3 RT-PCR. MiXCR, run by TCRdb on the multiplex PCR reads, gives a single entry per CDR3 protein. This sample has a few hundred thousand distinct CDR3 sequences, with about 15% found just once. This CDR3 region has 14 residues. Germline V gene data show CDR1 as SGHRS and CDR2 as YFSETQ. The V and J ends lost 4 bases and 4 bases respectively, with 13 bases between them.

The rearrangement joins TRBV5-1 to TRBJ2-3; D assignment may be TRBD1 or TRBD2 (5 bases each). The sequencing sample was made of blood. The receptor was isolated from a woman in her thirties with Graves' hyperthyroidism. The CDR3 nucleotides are TGCGCCAGCAGCCGGGACCCCTTGGCAGATACGCAGTATTTT. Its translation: CASSRDPLADTQYF.